The sequence of this T cell receptor (beta chain) was determined in a study of cytomegalovirus exposure and HLA in healthy donors. Overall study results and limits: For most TCR sequences rarity was the rule, although some public TCRs occurred in many donors. Further analysis, carried out later, found HLA-associated TCR beta chains more clonally expanded than equally common other chains. HLA restriction was apparent for most CMV-associated TCR beta chains in a later analysis.

Among the donors, all were healthy bone marrow donors. About this clone itself: Its antigen is unknown.

PCR employed 60 Vbeta and 13 Jbeta primers. Clones were read by immunoSEQ multiplex PCR, and TCRdb kept only the in-frame ones, dropping some. The sample consists of about 89,000 clones, approximately 86% of them appearing once. Between the trimmed V and J ends, which lost 3 bases and 1 base, there was a span of 9 bases. Germline V gives CDR1 SGHRS, CDR2 YFSETQ. This CDR3 is 14 amino acids long. The J gene is TRBJ2-3, the V gene TRBV5-1; possible D gene TRBD1, 5 bases. The TCR sequence derives from a man aged 25-45 years in good health and CMV-seropositive. The sample taken for sequencing was PBMCs. The CDR3 nucleotides are TGCGCCAGCAGCTCCGAAGGGGGCACAGATACGCAGTATTTT. Translated, it gives CASSSEGGTDTQYF.